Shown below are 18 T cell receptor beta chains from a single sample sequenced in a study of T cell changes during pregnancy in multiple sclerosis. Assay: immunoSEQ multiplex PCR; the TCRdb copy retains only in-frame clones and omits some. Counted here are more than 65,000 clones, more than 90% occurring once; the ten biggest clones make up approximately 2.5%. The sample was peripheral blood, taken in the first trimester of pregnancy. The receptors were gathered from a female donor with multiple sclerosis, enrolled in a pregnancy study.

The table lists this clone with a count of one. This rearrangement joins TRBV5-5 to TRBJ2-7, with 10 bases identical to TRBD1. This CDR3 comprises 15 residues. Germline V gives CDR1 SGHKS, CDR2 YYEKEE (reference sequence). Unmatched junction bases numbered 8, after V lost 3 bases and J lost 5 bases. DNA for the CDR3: TGTGCCAGCAGCTCCCCGGACAGGGGGAGGAACGAGCAGTACTTC. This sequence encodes CASSSPDRGRNEQYF. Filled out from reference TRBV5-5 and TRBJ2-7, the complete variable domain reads DAGVTQSPTHLIKTRGQQVTLRCSPISGHKSVSWYQQVLGQGPQFIFQYYEKEERGRGNFPDRFSARQFPNYSSELNVNALLLGDSALYLCASSSPDRGRNEQYFGPGTRLTVT.

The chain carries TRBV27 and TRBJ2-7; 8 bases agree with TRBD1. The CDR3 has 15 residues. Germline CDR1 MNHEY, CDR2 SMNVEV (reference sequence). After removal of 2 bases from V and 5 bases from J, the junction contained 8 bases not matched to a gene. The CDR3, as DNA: TGTGCCAGCAGTTTAAGCAGGGGGCGATTGAACGAGCAGTACTTC. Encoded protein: CASSLSRGRLNEQYF.

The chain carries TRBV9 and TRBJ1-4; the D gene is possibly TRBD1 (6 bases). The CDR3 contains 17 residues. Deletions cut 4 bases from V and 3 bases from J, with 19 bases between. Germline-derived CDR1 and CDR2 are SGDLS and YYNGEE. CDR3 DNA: TGTGCCAGCAGCCAGGGAGAGAGGGGGGGAGCTAATGAAAAACTGTTTTTT. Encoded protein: CASSQGERGGANEKLFF.

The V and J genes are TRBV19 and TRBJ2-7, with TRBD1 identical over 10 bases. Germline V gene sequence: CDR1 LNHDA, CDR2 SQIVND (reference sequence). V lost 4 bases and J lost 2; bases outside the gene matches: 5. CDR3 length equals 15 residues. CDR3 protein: CASSTRDRGTYEQYF. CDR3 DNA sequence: TGTGCCAGTAGTACTCGGGACAGGGGAACCTACGAGCAGTACTTC. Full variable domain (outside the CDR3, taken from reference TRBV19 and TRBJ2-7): DGGITQSPKYLFRKEGQNVTLSCEQNLNHDAMYWYRQDPGQGLRLIYYSQIVNDFQKGDIAEGYSVSREKKESFPLTVTSAQKNPTAFYLCASSTRDRGTYEQYFGPGTRLTVT.

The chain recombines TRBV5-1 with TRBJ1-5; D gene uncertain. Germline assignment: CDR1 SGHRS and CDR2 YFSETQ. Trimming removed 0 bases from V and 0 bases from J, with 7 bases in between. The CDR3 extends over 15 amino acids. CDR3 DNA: TGCGCCAGCAGCTTGGGTTCCGGTAGCAATCAGCCCCAGCATTTT. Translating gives CASSLGSGSNQPQHF.

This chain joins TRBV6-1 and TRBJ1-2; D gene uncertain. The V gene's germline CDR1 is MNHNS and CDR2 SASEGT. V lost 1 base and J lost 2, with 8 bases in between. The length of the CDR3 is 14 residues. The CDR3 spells CASSEDPGNYGYTF. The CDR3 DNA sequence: TGTGCCAGCAGTGAAGATCCAGGCAACTATGGCTACACCTTC.

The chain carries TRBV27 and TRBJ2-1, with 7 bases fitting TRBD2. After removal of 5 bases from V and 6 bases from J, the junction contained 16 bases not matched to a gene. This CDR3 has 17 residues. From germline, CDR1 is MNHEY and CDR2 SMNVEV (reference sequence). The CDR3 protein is CASSASTGTTVVNEQFF. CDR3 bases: TGTGCCAGCAGTGCCTCCACCGGGACTACGGTAGTCAATGAGCAGTTCTTC.

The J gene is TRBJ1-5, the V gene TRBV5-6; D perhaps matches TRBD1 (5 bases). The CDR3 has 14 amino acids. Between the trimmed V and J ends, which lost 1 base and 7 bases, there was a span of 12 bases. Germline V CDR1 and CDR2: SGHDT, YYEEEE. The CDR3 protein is CASSLRRGSQPQHF. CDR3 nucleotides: TGTGCCAGCAGCTTGAGGAGGGGCTCGCAGCCCCAGCATTTT.

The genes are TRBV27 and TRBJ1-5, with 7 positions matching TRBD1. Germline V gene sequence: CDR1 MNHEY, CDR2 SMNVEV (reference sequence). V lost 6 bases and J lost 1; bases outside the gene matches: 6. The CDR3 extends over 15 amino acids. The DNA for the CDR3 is TGTGCCAGCAGACCGACAGGGAGCAGCAATCAGCCCCAGCATTTT. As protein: CASRPTGSSNQPQHF.

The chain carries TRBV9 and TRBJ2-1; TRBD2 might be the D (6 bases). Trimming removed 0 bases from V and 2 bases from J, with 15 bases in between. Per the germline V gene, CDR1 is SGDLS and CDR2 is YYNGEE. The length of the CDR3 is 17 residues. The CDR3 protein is CASSVGIAEIPYNEQFF. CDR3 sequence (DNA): TGTGCCAGCAGCGTAGGGATAGCGGAGATTCCCTACAATGAGCAGTTCTTC.

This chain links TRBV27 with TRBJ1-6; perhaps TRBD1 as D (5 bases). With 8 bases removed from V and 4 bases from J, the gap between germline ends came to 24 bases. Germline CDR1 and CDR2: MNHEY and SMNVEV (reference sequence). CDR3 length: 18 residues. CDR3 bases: TGTGCCAGCCGCAGTCTCATTCAGGGAAGGCCATATAATTCACCCCTCCACTTT. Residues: CASRSLIQGRPYNSPLHF.

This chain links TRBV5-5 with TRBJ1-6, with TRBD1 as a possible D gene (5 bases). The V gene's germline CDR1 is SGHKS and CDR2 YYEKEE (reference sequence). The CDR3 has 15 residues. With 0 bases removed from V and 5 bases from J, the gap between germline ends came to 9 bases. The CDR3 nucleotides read TGTGCCAGCAGCTTGGCGGAGGGGAATAATTCACCCCTCCACTTT. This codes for CASSLAEGNNSPLHF.

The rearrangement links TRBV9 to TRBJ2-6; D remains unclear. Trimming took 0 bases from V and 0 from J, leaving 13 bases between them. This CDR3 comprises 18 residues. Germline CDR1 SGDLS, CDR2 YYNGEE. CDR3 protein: CASSVGPGFSSGANVLTF. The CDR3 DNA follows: TGTGCCAGCAGCGTAGGTCCCGGGTTTTCCTCTGGGGCCAACGTCCTGACTTTC.

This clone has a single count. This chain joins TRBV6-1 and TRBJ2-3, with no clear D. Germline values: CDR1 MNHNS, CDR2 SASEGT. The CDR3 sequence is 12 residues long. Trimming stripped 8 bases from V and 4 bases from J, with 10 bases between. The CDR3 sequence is CASAGSADTQYF. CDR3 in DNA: TGTGCCAGCGCCGGAAGCGCAGATACGCAGTATTTT.

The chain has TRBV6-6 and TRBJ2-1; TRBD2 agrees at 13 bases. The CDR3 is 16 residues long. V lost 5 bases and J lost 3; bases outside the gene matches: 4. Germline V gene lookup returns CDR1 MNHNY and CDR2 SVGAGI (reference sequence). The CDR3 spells CASSKGTSGIYNEQFF. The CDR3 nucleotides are TGTGCCAGCAGTAAAGGGACTAGCGGGATCTACAATGAGCAGTTCTTC.

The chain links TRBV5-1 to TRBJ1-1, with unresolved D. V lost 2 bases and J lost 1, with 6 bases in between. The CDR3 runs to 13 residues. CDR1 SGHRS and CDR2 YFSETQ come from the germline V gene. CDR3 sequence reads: CASSFAENTEAFF. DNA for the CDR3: TGCGCCAGCAGCTTTGCGGAGAACACTGAAGCTTTCTTT.

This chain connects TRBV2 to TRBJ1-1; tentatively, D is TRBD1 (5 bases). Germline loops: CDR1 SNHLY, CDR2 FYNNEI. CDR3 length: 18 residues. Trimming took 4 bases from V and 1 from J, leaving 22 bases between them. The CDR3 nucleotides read TGTGCCAGCAGTGCCATCTTTATGAGGGGAGGCGGGAACACTGAAGCTTTCTTT. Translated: CASSAIFMRGGGNTEAFF.

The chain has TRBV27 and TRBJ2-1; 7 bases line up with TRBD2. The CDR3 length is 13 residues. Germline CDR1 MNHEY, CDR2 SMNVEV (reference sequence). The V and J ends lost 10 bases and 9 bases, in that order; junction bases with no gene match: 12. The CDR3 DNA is TGTGCCACCACAGGACTAGTTCGCGGTGAGCAGTTCTTC. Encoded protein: CATTGLVRGEQFF.